These T cell receptor beta chains were read from a single sample in a study of cytomegalovirus exposure and HLA in healthy donors. Using immunoSEQ multiplex PCR, the repertoire was profiled, and TCRdb retains in-frame clones only, with some absent. The table has about 310,000 clones, around 90% seen once. What was sequenced was PBMCs. The receptors were gathered from a man aged 30-40 years in good health and CMV-seronegative. CDR3s include the opening cysteine and the closing phenylalanine or tryptophan. Fields, in order: J gene, V gene, clone size, D gene, CDR3 protein, CDR3 DNA. The D gene is left open where the match is weak. Where a row states a size, it is once, few, many or the class of an expanded clone; other rows omit it.

J gene: TRBJ2-7; V gene: TRBV30; clone size: NA; D gene: TRBD1; CDR3 protein: CAWSVGQGEYEQYF; CDR3 DNA: TGTGCCTGGAGTGTGGGACAGGGGGAATACGAGCAGTACTTC
J gene: TRBJ2-7; V gene: TRBV7-2; clone size: NA; D gene: NA; CDR3 protein: CASSLVGGPEPYEQYF; CDR3 DNA: TGTGCCAGCAGCTTAGTGGGGGGGCCCGAACCCTACGAGCAGTACTTC
J gene: TRBJ1-1; V gene: TRBV4-1; clone size: NA; D gene: NA; CDR3 protein: CASSLQVGTGRNTEAFF; CDR3 DNA: TGCGCCAGCAGCCTGCAGGTGGGCACCGGTCGCAACACTGAAGCTTTCTTT
J gene: TRBJ2-1; V gene: TRBV30; clone size: NA; D gene: NA; CDR3 protein: CAWSVTGYNEQFF; CDR3 DNA: TGTGCCTGGAGTGTAACGGGCTACAATGAGCAGTTCTTC
J gene: TRBJ2-1; V gene: TRBV11-3; clone size: NA; D gene: NA; CDR3 protein: CASSSSYEQFF; CDR3 DNA: TGTGCCAGCAGCTCATCATATGAGCAGTTCTTC
J gene: TRBJ2-7; V gene: TRBV11-2; clone size: once; D gene: NA; CDR3 protein: CASSLATGTYEQYF; CDR3 DNA: TGTGCCAGCAGCTTAGCCACGGGAACCTACGAGCAGTACTTC
J gene: TRBJ1-1; V gene: TRBV5-8; clone size: NA; D gene: TRBD1; CDR3 protein: CASSYSGQGNTEAFF; CDR3 DNA: TGTGCCAGCAGCTATTCTGGACAGGGGAACACTGAAGCTTTCTTT
J gene: TRBJ2-7; V gene: TRBV15; clone size: NA; D gene: NA; CDR3 protein: CATSTDTVYEQYF; CDR3 DNA: TGTGCCACCAGCACGGACACCGTGTACGAGCAGTACTTC
J gene: TRBJ1-3; V gene: TRBV7-2; clone size: NA; D gene: NA; CDR3 protein: CASSSDPYGGDTIYF; CDR3 DNA: TGTGCCAGCAGCTCGGATCCATATGGAGGGGACACCATATATTTT
J gene: TRBJ2-7; V gene: TRBV11-2; clone size: NA; D gene: TRBD2; CDR3 protein: CASSKGGVQTLTRYEQYF; CDR3 DNA: TGTGCCAGCAGCAAGGGAGGGGTCCAGACTTTAACTCGCTACGAGCAGTACTTC
J gene: TRBJ2-1; V gene: TRBV6-1; clone size: NA; D gene: NA; CDR3 protein: CASGRLYNEQFF; CDR3 DNA: TGTGCCAGCGGGAGACTATACAATGAGCAGTTCTTC
J gene: TRBJ2-3; V gene: TRBV6-5; clone size: NA; D gene: NA; CDR3 protein: CASSDTGMADTQYF; CDR3 DNA: TGTGCCAGCAGTGATACAGGGATGGCAGATACGCAGTATTTT
J gene: TRBJ2-1; V gene: TRBV2; clone size: NA; D gene: NA; CDR3 protein: CASSESGGHNEQFF; CDR3 DNA: TGTGCCAGCAGTGAGTCGGGGGGCCACAATGAGCAGTTCTTC
J gene: TRBJ1-1; V gene: TRBV4-3; clone size: once; D gene: NA; CDR3 protein: CASSRNFYTEAFF; CDR3 DNA: TGCGCCAGCAGCCGAAACTTTTACACTGAAGCTTTCTTT
J gene: TRBJ1-6; V gene: TRBV5-1; clone size: NA; D gene: NA; CDR3 protein: CASSPDTGINSPLHF; CDR3 DNA: TGCGCCAGCAGCCCCGACACCGGAATTAATTCACCCCTCCACTTT
J gene: TRBJ2-1; V gene: TRBV6-5; clone size: NA; D gene: NA; CDR3 protein: CASSYTDSYNEQFF; CDR3 DNA: TGTGCCAGCAGTTACACCGACTCTTACAATGAGCAGTTCTTC
J gene: TRBJ2-7; V gene: TRBV28; clone size: NA; D gene: TRBD1; CDR3 protein: CASSHRTGVAYEQYF; CDR3 DNA: TGTGCCAGCAGTCATAGGACAGGGGTCGCCTACGAGCAGTACTTC
J gene: TRBJ2-2; V gene: TRBV12-5; clone size: NA; D gene: NA; CDR3 protein: CASGLGQGELFF; CDR3 DNA: TGTGCTAGTGGTTTGGGACAGGGGGAGCTGTTTTTT
J gene: TRBJ1-2; V gene: TRBV6-6; clone size: NA; D gene: NA; CDR3 protein: CASSPPTGGFSGYTF; CDR3 DNA: TGTGCCAGCAGCCCACCGACAGGCGGTTTCTCTGGCTACACCTTC
J gene: TRBJ1-2; V gene: TRBV6-6; clone size: once; D gene: NA; CDR3 protein: CASSYLTGQTSGYTF; CDR3 DNA: TGTGCCAGCAGTTACCTGACGGGACAAACATCTGGCTACACCTTC
J gene: TRBJ2-1; V gene: TRBV9; clone size: NA; D gene: NA; CDR3 protein: CASSVDVAGWYNEQFF; CDR3 DNA: TGTGCCAGCAGCGTAGATGTGGCGGGATGGTACAATGAGCAGTTCTTC
J gene: TRBJ1-5; V gene: TRBV2; clone size: NA; D gene: NA; CDR3 protein: CASSGAGAAQPQHF; CDR3 DNA: TGTGCCAGCAGTGGGGCGGGGGCGGCTCAGCCCCAGCATTTT
J gene: TRBJ2-3; V gene: TRBV12-1; clone size: once; D gene: NA; CDR3 protein: CASSPSLVRGAADTQYF; CDR3 DNA: TGTGCCAGCAGCCCATCCCTGGTCCGGGGGGCCGCAGATACGCAGTATTTT
J gene: TRBJ1-5; V gene: TRBV2; clone size: NA; D gene: TRBD1; CDR3 protein: CASSQRTGGYRPQHF; CDR3 DNA: TGTGCCAGCAGTCAAAGGACAGGGGGCTATCGGCCCCAGCATTTT
J gene: TRBJ2-2; V gene: TRBV5-1; clone size: NA; D gene: NA; CDR3 protein: CASGYRGENTGELFF; CDR3 DNA: TGCGCCAGCGGGTATCGGGGAGAAAACACCGGGGAGCTGTTTTTT
J gene: TRBJ2-5; V gene: TRBV7-2; clone size: NA; D gene: TRBD2; CDR3 protein: CASSLGLAGSPRETQYF; CDR3 DNA: TGTGCCAGCAGCTTAGGCCTAGCGGGGAGCCCACGGGAGACCCAGTACTTC
J gene: TRBJ1-2; V gene: TRBV28; clone size: NA; D gene: TRBD1; CDR3 protein: CASKTGGRGYTF; CDR3 DNA: TGTGCCAGCAAAACAGGGGGTAGGGGCTACACCTTC
J gene: TRBJ1-3; V gene: TRBV6-1; clone size: NA; D gene: TRBD1; CDR3 protein: CASSPTGTGNTIYF; CDR3 DNA: TGTGCCAGCAGTCCGACAGGGACTGGAAACACCATATATTTT
J gene: TRBJ1-6; V gene: TRBV6-5; clone size: NA; D gene: NA; CDR3 protein: CASSFQGSPLHF; CDR3 DNA: TGTGCCAGCAGTTTCCAGGGTTCACCCCTCCACTTT
J gene: TRBJ1-1; V gene: TRBV4-3; clone size: NA; D gene: NA; CDR3 protein: CASSQEGYGVATEAFF; CDR3 DNA: TGCGCCAGCAGCCAAGAAGGGTACGGGGTTGCCACTGAAGCTTTCTTT
J gene: TRBJ2-1; V gene: TRBV27; clone size: NA; D gene: NA; CDR3 protein: CASSLSRILDNEQFF; CDR3 DNA: TGTGCCAGCAGTTTATCCAGGATACTTGACAATGAGCAGTTCTTC
J gene: TRBJ1-1; V gene: TRBV19; clone size: NA; D gene: NA; CDR3 protein: CASSIGRTGMNTEAFF; CDR3 DNA: TGTGCCAGTAGTATTGGTCGGACGGGAATGAACACTGAAGCTTTCTTT
J gene: TRBJ1-5; V gene: TRBV7-9; clone size: few; D gene: NA; CDR3 protein: CASSLGAANQPQHF; CDR3 DNA: TGTGCCAGCAGCCTAGGGGCAGCCAATCAGCCCCAGCATTTT
J gene: TRBJ1-1; V gene: TRBV5-1; clone size: once; D gene: TRBD1; CDR3 protein: CASSLATGMNTEAFF; CDR3 DNA: TGCGCCAGCAGCTTGGCGACAGGGATGAACACTGAAGCTTTCTTT
J gene: TRBJ2-2; V gene: TRBV5-1; clone size: once; D gene: TRBD2; CDR3 protein: CASRLAGIPNTGELFF; CDR3 DNA: TGCGCCAGCCGACTAGCGGGGATACCGAACACCGGGGAGCTGTTTTTT
J gene: TRBJ2-7; V gene: TRBV4-3; clone size: NA; D gene: TRBD1; CDR3 protein: CASSHSTGSYEQYF; CDR3 DNA: TGCGCCAGCAGCCATTCGACAGGGTCCTACGAGCAGTACTTC
J gene: TRBJ2-6; V gene: TRBV27; clone size: NA; D gene: NA; CDR3 protein: CASSLGPQSGANVLTF; CDR3 DNA: TGTGCCAGCAGTTTGGGGCCCCAATCTGGGGCCAACGTCCTGACTTTC
J gene: TRBJ2-7; V gene: TRBV11-3; clone size: NA; D gene: NA; CDR3 protein: CASSLEGGSSYEQYF; CDR3 DNA: TGTGCCAGCAGCTTAGAGGGGGGTAGCTCCTACGAGCAGTACTTC
J gene: TRBJ2-2; V gene: TRBV15; clone size: NA; D gene: TRBD1; CDR3 protein: CATSRGQGVINTGELFF; CDR3 DNA: TGTGCCACCAGCAGAGGACAGGGTGTTATTAACACCGGGGAGCTGTTTTTT
J gene: TRBJ2-3; V gene: TRBV11-3; clone size: NA; D gene: NA; CDR3 protein: CASSFSTGATDTQYF; CDR3 DNA: TGTGCCAGCAGCTTCTCAACGGGAGCCACAGATACGCAGTATTTT
J gene: TRBJ2-2; V gene: TRBV29-1; clone size: NA; D gene: NA; CDR3 protein: CSVEEGGQTGELFF; CDR3 DNA: TGCAGCGTTGAAGAAGGAGGACAGACCGGGGAGCTGTTTTTT
J gene: TRBJ1-2; V gene: TRBV6-5; clone size: NA; D gene: TRBD1; CDR3 protein: CASSSPTGESNYGYTF; CDR3 DNA: TGTGCCAGCAGTTCGCCTACAGGGGAATCGAACTATGGCTACACCTTC
J gene: TRBJ1-5; V gene: TRBV6-1; clone size: NA; D gene: NA; CDR3 protein: CASSGTGYQPQHF; CDR3 DNA: TGTGCCAGCAGTGGAACAGGGTACCAGCCCCAGCATTTT